These 23 T cell receptor beta chains were all obtained from the same sample, sequenced in a study of beta chain features in type 1 diabetes. The entirety of the isolated RNA underwent reverse transcription, so expressed TCRB transcripts were sequenced. Using immunoSEQ multiplex PCR, the repertoire was profiled, and TCRdb retains in-frame clones only, with some absent. The table shows 220,000 or so clones, with about 70% occurring only once. Sequenced sample: naive CD4+ T cells from blood. The receptors come from a man aged 25 to 40 in good health.

This chain connects TRBV25-1 to TRBJ1-1; D is unresolved. CDR3 length: 13 residues. Germline CDR1 reads MGHDK; CDR2 reads SYGVNS. The V end was cut by 0 bases, the J end by 7 bases, with 9 bases between. The CDR3 is CASSEYMRGEAFF. The CDR3 DNA reads as TGTGCCAGCAGTGAATATATGAGAGGTGAAGCTTTCTTT.

This clone was counted a few times. V usage is TRBV29-1 and J usage is TRBJ2-1; D unclear. From germline, CDR1 is SQVTM and CDR2 ANQGSEA. The CDR3 extends over 13 amino acids. Trimming took off 7 bases at V and 0 bases at J, with 10 bases between the two ends. CDR3 nucleotide sequence: TGCAGCGCCTTTCAGAGCTCCTACAATGAGCAGTTCTTC. It is translated as CSAFQSSYNEQFF.

The chain couples TRBV30 to TRBJ2-7, with D unresolved. The ends were cut back, 2 bases at V and 4 bases at J, with 12 bases in the middle. The CDR3 length is 13 residues. Germline-derived CDR1 and CDR2 are GTSNPN and SVGIG (reference sequence). The CDR3 sequence is CAWSTSSLYEQYF. The CDR3 DNA is TGTGCCTGGAGTACCTCGTCCCTTTACGAGCAGTACTTC.

In its sample, this clone was seen once. The rearrangement uses TRBV7-8 and TRBJ2-3; D is unresolved. This CDR3 is 17 amino acids long. Germline values: CDR1 SGHVS, CDR2 FQNEAQ. V lost 4 bases, J lost 4 bases, and 21 bases lay in between. This chain's CDR3 is CASSYHPVKGRSDTQYF. The CDR3 coding sequence is TGTGCCAGCAGCTACCATCCTGTTAAGGGTCGATCAGATACGCAGTATTTT. Drawing the rest from reference TRBV7-8 and TRBJ2-3, the complete variable domain is GAGVSQSPRYKVAKRGQDVALRCDPISGHVSLFWYQQALGQGPEFLTYFQNEAQLDKSGLPSDRFFAERPEGSVSTLKIQRTQQEDSAVYLCASSYHPVKGRSDTQYFGPGTRLTVL.

The chain is built from TRBV13 and TRBJ2-1, with a possible D match to TRBD1 (6 bases). Germline-derived CDR1 and CDR2 are PRHDT and FYEKMQ (reference sequence). V lost 1 base and J 4 bases, leaving 11 bases between the germline ends. This CDR3 is 15 amino acids long. CDR3 DNA: TGTGCCAGCAGCTTAGAGTCAGGGGTGTACAATGAGCAGTTCTTC. This translates into CASSLESGVYNEQFF.

The chain has TRBV15 and TRBJ2-5; no definite D call. This CDR3 has 16 amino acids. Germline V gene sequence: CDR1 LNHNV, CDR2 YYDKDF (reference sequence). Trimming removed 1 base at V and 2 bases at J, with 14 bases between. For the CDR3, the DNA is TGTGCCACCAGCAGAGGAAATCGGCTAATTCAAGAGACCCAGTACTTC. This codes for CATSRGNRLIQETQYF.

V is TRBV7-2 and J is TRBJ2-7, with a tentative D call TRBD2 (5 bases). CDR1 is SGHTA, CDR2 FQGNSA, per germline. V dropped 0 bases and J dropped 7 bases, with 13 bases sitting between them. This CDR3 has 14 residues. The CDR3 region is CASSLAPATGEQYF. The CDR3 region has the DNA TGTGCCAGCAGCTTAGCACCAGCCACGGGGGAGCAGTACTTC.

A few counts support this clone. This chain joins TRBV29-1 and TRBJ2-5; 11 nucleotides align to TRBD1. Germline V gives CDR1 SQVTM, CDR2 ANQGSEA. The CDR3 spans 14 residues. Losses at the gene ends were 7 bases for V and 4 bases for J; bases not matched to a gene: 8. CDR3 residues: CSAGGTGGLETQYF. As DNA, the CDR3 is TGCAGCGCCGGCGGGACAGGGGGTTTAGAGACCCAGTACTTC.

The chain is built from TRBV5-1 and TRBJ2-5; D might be TRBD1 or TRBD2, each matching 5 bases. Germline values: CDR1 SGHRS, CDR2 YFSETQ. The V gene lost 7 bases and the J gene lost 1 base, with 17 bases spanning the gap. The CDR3 extends over 15 amino acids. As DNA, the CDR3 is TGCGCCAGCGGACTCCAAGTGGGGGTCCAAGAGACCCAGTACTTC. Encoded protein: CASGLQVGVQETQYF.

The chain recombines TRBV14 with TRBJ2-5; D is undetermined. CDR3 length equals 15 residues. Germline V lookup: CDR1 SGHDN, CDR2 FVKESK. V lost 2 bases, J lost 2 bases, and 12 bases lay in between. In DNA, the CDR3 is TGTGCCAGCAGCCAACTAGAAGTCCCGCAAGAGACCCAGTACTTC. This encodes CASSQLEVPQETQYF.

The V call is TRBV7-2, the J call TRBJ2-7, with D perhaps assigned TRBD1 or TRBD2 (5 bases each). The V end lost 4 bases, the J end lost 0 bases, and 13 bases lay between the germline ends. From germline, CDR1 is SGHTA and CDR2 FQGNSA. This CDR3 is 15 amino acids long. The CDR3 sequence is CASSSQRGGSYEQYF. CDR3 coding DNA: TGTGCCAGCAGCTCGCAACGGGGCGGCTCCTACGAGCAGTACTTC.

This rearrangement joins TRBV7-9 to TRBJ1-2; 9 nucleotides agree with TRBD1. CDR1 SEHNR and CDR2 FQNEAQ come from the germline V gene (reference sequence). The CDR3 runs to 15 residues. The junction had 6 bases not matched to a gene; V was cut back by 4 bases and J by 3 bases. The CDR3 DNA follows: TGTGCCAGCAGCTCCTGGGACAGGGAAGACTATGGCTACACCTTC. Translation gives CASSSWDREDYGYTF.

This rearrangement joins TRBV25-1 to TRBJ2-7; D gene ambiguous. Germline V gene lookup returns CDR1 MGHDK and CDR2 SYGVNS. V lost 5 bases, J lost 3 bases, and 5 bases lay in between. CDR3 length equals 11 residues. CDR3 residues: CASSMYYEQYF. The CDR3 DNA is TGTGCCAGCAGTATGTACTACGAGCAGTACTTC.

V usage is TRBV18 and J usage is TRBJ2-7, with TRBD2 identical over 7 bases. The length of the CDR3 is 14 residues. V shed 2 bases, J shed 6 bases, and the junction held 7 bases outside the gene matches. CDR1 KGHSH and CDR2 LQKENI come from the germline V gene. In DNA form, the CDR3 reads TGTGCCAGCTCACCAACTAGCGCTGTCTCCGAGCAGTACTTC. This translates into CASSPTSAVSEQYF.

The CDR3 reads CASSLRTLGGANVLTF. CDR3 in DNA: TGTGCCAGCAGTTTAAGGACCCTCGGCGGGGCCAACGTCCTGACTTTC. The chain has TRBV28 and TRBJ2-6; D ambiguous. The CDR3 extends over 16 amino acids. Per germline, CDR1 MDHEN and CDR2 SYDVKM. V dropped 2 bases and J dropped 4 bases, with 12 bases sitting between them.

A remark on this clone: Other DNA sequences in this specimen translate into the identical CDR3. The chain employs TRBV29-1 and TRBJ2-7, with D perhaps TRBD2 (6 bases). This CDR3 is built from 12 residues. In germline, CDR1 is SQVTM, CDR2 ANQGSEA. Between the trimmed V and J ends, which lost 4 bases and 1 base, there was a span of 8 bases. The CDR3 sequence is CSVVEGSYEQYF. The CDR3 DNA sequence: TGCAGCGTTGTGGAGGGGTCCTACGAGCAGTACTTC.

This clone was counted a few times. V usage is TRBV18 and J usage is TRBJ2-5; unclear D gene. V lost 2 bases and J lost 2, with 9 bases in between. The length of the CDR3 is 14 residues. The germline gives CDR1 KGHSH, CDR2 LQKENI. The CDR3 DNA reads TGTGCCAGCTCACCAGTTTCGTTGCAAGAGACCCAGTACTTC. It encodes CASSPVSLQETQYF.

The gene calls are TRBV10-3 and TRBJ2-6, with a possible D match to TRBD2 (6 bases). This CDR3 spans 15 amino acids. Trimming took off 2 bases at V and 2 bases at J, with 7 bases between the two ends. Germline CDR1 and CDR2: ENHRY and SYGVKD. CDR3 in amino acids: CAISEAGTGANVLTF. In DNA form, the CDR3 reads TGTGCCATCAGTGAGGCGGGGACTGGGGCCAACGTCCTGACTTTC.

This clone was seen only a few times. The chain couples TRBV4-3 to TRBJ2-6, with a weak D call TRBD1 (6 bases). The length of the CDR3 is 19 residues. The V gene lost 1 base and the J gene lost 0 bases, with 16 bases spanning the gap. Germline-derived CDR1 and CDR2 are LGHNA and YSLEER. CDR3 sequence reads: CASSQAALQGSSGANVLTF. CDR3 in DNA: TGCGCCAGCAGCCAAGCGGCCCTACAGGGTAGCTCTGGGGCCAACGTCCTGACTTTC.

V is TRBV30 and J is TRBJ2-1; D remains unclear. Germline V gene data show CDR1 as GTSNPN and CDR2 as SVGIG (reference sequence). Trimming took off 2 bases at V and 1 base at J, with 9 bases between the two ends. The CDR3 is 14 residues long. The CDR3 loop is CAWSRWDSYNEQFF. DNA of the CDR3: TGTGCCTGGAGTAGGTGGGATTCCTACAATGAGCAGTTCTTC.

The CDR3 sequence is CASSQGGTTQQYF. For the CDR3, the DNA is TGCGCCAGCAGCCAAGGCGGGACTACACAGCAGTATTTT. The V call is TRBV4-3, the J call TRBJ2-3; 7 nucleotides line up with TRBD2. The CDR3 spans 13 residues. Germline V gives CDR1 LGHNA, CDR2 YSLEER. V was clipped by 1 base and J by 11 bases; unmatched bases: 6.

V and J are TRBV6-1 and TRBJ2-3; D call uncertain. The CDR3 spans 12 residues. Germline V gene sequence: CDR1 MNHNS, CDR2 SASEGT. Trimming left V 4 bases short and J 6 bases short, with 8 bases between. The CDR3, as DNA: TGTGCCAGCAGTGGACGTTTGGATACGCAGTATTTT. The encoded protein is CASSGRLDTQYF.

The chain is built from TRBV5-1 and TRBJ1-6; no firm D call. This CDR3 spans 16 amino acids. Trimming took off 4 bases at V and 10 bases at J, with 21 bases between the two ends. CDR1 is SGHRS and CDR2 is YFSETQ in the germline V gene. CDR3 in amino acids: CASSVMSTRENSPLHF. The CDR3 DNA follows: TGCGCCAGCAGCGTGATGTCTACTCGGGAGAACTCACCCCTCCACTTT.